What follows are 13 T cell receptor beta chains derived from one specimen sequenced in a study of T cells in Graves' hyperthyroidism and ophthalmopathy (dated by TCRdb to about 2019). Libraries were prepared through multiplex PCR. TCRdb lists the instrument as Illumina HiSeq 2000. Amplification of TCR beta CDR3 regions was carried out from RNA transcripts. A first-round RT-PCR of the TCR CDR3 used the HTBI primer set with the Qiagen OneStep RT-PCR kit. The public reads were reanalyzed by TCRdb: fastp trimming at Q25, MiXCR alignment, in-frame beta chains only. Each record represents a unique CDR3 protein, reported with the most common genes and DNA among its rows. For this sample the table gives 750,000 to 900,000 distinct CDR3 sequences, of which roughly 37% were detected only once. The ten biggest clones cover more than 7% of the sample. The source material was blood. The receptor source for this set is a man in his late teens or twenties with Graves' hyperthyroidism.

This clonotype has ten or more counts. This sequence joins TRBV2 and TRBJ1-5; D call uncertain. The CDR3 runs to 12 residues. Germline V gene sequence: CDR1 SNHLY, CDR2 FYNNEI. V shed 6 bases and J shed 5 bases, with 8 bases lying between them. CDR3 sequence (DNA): TGTGCCAGCAGAGCTGGGGATCAGCCCCAGCATTTT. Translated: CASRAGDQPQHF.

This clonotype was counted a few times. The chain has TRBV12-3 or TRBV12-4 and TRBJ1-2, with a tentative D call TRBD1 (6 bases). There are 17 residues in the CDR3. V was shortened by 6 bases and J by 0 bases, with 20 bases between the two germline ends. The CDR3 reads CASSPRMTGLANYGYTF. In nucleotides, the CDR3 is TGTGCCAGCAGCCCCCGAATGACAGGCCTAGCTAACTATGGCTACACCTTC.

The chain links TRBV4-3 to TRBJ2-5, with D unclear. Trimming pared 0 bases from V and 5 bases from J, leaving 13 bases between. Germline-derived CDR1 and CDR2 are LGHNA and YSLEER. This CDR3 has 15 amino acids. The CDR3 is CASSQDRVPGETQYF. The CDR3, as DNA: TGCGCCAGCAGCCAAGATCGGGTGCCCGGGGAGACCCAGTACTTC.

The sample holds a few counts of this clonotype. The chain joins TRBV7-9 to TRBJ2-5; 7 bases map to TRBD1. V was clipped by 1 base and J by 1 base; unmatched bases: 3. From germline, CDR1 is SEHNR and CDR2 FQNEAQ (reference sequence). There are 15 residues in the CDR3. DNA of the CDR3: TGTGCCAGCAGCTTAGAACAGGGGATCCAAGAGACCCAGTACTTC. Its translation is CASSLEQGIQETQYF.

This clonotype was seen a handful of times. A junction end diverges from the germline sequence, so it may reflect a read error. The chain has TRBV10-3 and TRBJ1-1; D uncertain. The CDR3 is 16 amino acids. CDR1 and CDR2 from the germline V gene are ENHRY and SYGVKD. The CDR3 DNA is TGTGCCAGCAGTTCGACACTGACACGGGGGAACACTGAAGCTTTCTTT. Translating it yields CASSSTLTRGNTEAFF.

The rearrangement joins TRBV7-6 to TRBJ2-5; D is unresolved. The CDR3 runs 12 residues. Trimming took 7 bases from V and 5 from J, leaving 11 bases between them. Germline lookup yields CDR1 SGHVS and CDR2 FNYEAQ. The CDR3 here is CASTPTGETQYF. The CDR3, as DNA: TGTGCCAGCACCCCAACCGGGGAGACCCAGTACTTC.

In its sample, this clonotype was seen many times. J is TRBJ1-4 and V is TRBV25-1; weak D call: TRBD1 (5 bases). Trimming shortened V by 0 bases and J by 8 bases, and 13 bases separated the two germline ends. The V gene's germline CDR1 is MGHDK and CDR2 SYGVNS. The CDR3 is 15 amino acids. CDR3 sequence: CASSEYGGAGEKLFF. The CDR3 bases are TGTGCCAGCAGTGAATATGGGGGAGCGGGAGAAAAACTGTTTTTT. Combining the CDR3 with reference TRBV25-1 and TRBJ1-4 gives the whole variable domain EADIYQTPRYLVIGTGKKITLECSQTMGHDKMYWYQQDPGMELHLIHYSYGVNSTEKGDLSSESTVSRIRTEHFPLTLESARPSHTSQYLCASSEYGGAGEKLFFGSGTQLSVL.

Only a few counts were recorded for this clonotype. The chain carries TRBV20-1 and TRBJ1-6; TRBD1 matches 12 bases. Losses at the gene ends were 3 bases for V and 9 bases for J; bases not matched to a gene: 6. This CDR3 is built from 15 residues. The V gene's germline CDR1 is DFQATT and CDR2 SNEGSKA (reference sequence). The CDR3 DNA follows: TGCAGTGCTAGCCGACCGGGACAGGGGGCTTCACCCCTCCACTTT. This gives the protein CSASRPGQGASPLHF.

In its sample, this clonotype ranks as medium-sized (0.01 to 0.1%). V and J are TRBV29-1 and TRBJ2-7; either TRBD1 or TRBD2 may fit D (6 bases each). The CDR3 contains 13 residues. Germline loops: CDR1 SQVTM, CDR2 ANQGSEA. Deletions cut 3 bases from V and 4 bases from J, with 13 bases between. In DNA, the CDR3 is TGCAGCGTTGAGGGGGGACACGAGTACGAGCAGTACTTC. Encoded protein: CSVEGGHEYEQYF.

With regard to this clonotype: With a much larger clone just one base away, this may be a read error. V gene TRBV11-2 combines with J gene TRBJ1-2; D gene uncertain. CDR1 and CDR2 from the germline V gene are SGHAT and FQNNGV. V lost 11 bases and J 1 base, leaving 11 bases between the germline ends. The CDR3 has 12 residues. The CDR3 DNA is TGTGCCTGCGAGGCTCGTAACTATGGCTACACCTTC. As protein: CACEARNYGYTF. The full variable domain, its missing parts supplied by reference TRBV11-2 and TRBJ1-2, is EAGVAQSPRYKIIEKRQSVAFWCNPISGHATLYWYQQILGQGPKLLIQFQNNGVVDDSQLPKDRFSAERLKGVDSTLKIQPAKLEDSAVYLCACEARNYGYTFGSGTRLTVV.

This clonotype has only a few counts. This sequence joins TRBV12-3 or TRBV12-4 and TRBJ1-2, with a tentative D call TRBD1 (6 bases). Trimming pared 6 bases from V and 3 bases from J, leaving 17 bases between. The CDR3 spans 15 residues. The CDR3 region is CASSPSGGRDYGYTF. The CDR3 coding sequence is TGTGCCAGCAGCCCCTCGGGGGGCAGGGACTATGGCTACACCTTC.

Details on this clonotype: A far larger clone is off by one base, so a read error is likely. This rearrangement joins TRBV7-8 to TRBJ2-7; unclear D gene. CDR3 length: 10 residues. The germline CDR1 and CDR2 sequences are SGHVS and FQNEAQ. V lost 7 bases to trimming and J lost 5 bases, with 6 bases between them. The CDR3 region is CASTEDEQYF. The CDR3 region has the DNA TGTGCCAGCACTGAGGACGAGCAGTACTTC.

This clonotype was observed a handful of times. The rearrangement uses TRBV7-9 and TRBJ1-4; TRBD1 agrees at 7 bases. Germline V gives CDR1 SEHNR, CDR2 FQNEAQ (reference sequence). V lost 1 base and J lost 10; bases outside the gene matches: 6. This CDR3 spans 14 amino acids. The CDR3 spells CASSLGQGIGKLFF. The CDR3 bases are TGTGCCAGCAGCTTAGGACAGGGAATAGGAAAACTGTTTTTT.